The T cell receptor beta chain under discussion was sequenced for a study of post-analysis software for immune sequencing data. Study findings and constraints: Compared with controls, patients had more of roughly five TRBV segments, including TRBV5-6, TRBV5-1 and TRBV20-1.

CDR1 and CDR2 (germline): MNHEY, SVGAGI. The CDR3 loop spans 15 amino acids. J gave up 4 bases and V 0 bases, and 3 bases lay outside the gene matches. Notes on this clonotype: Its matching antigen is unknown.

Libraries were made from TCR beta cDNA, and they carried unique molecular identifiers. One entry per CDR3 protein, called by TCRdb with MiXCR from the PCR reads. The table lists about 430,000 distinct CDR3 sequences, less than 40% of them singletons. The chain carries TRBV6-5 and TRBJ1-2; TRBD1 aligns across 9 bases. Sequenced: blood. The TCR sequence derives from a girl aged 2 to 9 with multiple sclerosis. In DNA form, the CDR3 reads TGTGCCAGCAGTTACTCTTGGGACAGGGCCTATGGCTACACCTTC. Its translation: CASSYSWDRAYGYTF.